A selection of T cell receptor beta chains follows, all from one sample in a study of regulatory T cells in long-lasting Graves disease. TCRdb passed the multiplex PCR reads through MiXCR, listing each CDR3 protein once. This sample has about 370,000 distinct CDR3 sequences, with roughly a sixth found just once. The sample in question was peripheral blood mononuclear cells (PBMCs), obtained at new diagnosis, from a patient treated with antithyroid drugs. All receptors derive from a female donor with Graves disease. Each CDR3 is given with its conserved first and last residue. The D gene is left open where the match is weak. Size values are once, few and many counts, or a class for expanded clones, and some rows have none.

v_call,d_call,clone_size,j_call,cdr3_aa,cdr3_nt
TRBV20-1,NA,NA,TRBJ1-5,CSARGPISNPPGQPQHF,TGCAGTGCTAGAGGGCCAATTTCTAACCCGCCGGGACAGCCCCAGCATTTT
TRBV20-1,NA,NA,TRBJ2-1,CSARGSRAYNEQFF,TGCAGTGCTAGAGGATCCAGAGCCTACAATGAGCAGTTCTTC
TRBV19,NA,many,TRBJ2-3,CASSSRGARDTQYF,TGTGCCAGCAGCTCCAGGGGGGCCAGGGATACGCAGTATTTT
TRBV29-1,TRBD2,many,TRBJ2-1,CSAGGPNEQFF,TGCAGCGCGGGAGGTCCTAATGAGCAGTTCTTC
TRBV2,TRBD2,many,TRBJ2-3,CANTRFSGGANTDTQYF,TGTGCCAACACCCGGTTTAGCGGGGGAGCTAACACAGATACGCAGTATTTT
TRBV5-4,NA,NA,TRBJ1-5,CASSLGGDGNQPQHF,TGTGCCAGCAGCTTGGGGGGAGATGGCAATCAGCCCCAGCATTTT
TRBV29-1,TRBD2,NA,TRBJ2-1,CSVRLAGGPHNEQFF,TGCAGCGTTAGACTAGCGGGAGGGCCCCACAATGAGCAGTTCTTC
TRBV3-1,NA,few,TRBJ1-5,CASSQDLSRDQPQHF,TGTGCCAGCAGCCAAGATTTAAGCCGCGATCAGCCCCAGCATTTT
TRBV29-1,NA,NA,TRBJ2-1,CSVETSRTSYNEQFF,TGCAGCGTTGAGACTAGTCGTACTTCCTACAATGAGCAGTTCTTC
TRBV2,NA,many,TRBJ1-3,CASRYSGEVHTIYF,TGTGCCAGCAGGTACTCAGGGGAGGTCCACACCATATATTTT
TRBV3-1,TRBD1,few,TRBJ2-2,CASSRTGVGTGELFF,TGTGCCAGCAGCCGGACAGGGGTGGGCACCGGGGAGCTGTTTTTT
TRBV24-1,NA,many,TRBJ2-5,CATSDARQGGETQYF,TGTGCCACCAGTGACGCAAGACAGGGAGGGGAGACCCAGTACTTC
TRBV5-1,TRBD2,NA,TRBJ2-1,CASSLLTGTSGGADEQFF,TGCGCCAGCAGCTTACTAACCGGGACTAGCGGGGGGGCCGATGAGCAGTTCTTC
TRBV2,TRBD1,NA,TRBJ2-6,CASKTGGSGANVLTF,TGTGCCAGCAAGACAGGGGGCTCTGGGGCCAACGTCCTGACTTTC
TRBV5-6,NA,many,TRBJ2-7,CASSLQDIAYEQYF,TGTGCCAGCAGCTTGCAGGACATAGCCTACGAGCAGTACTTC
TRBV18,NA,few,TRBJ2-7,CASSDPMRGPRYEQYF,TGTGCCAGCTCAGACCCCATGCGAGGGCCCCGCTACGAGCAGTACTTC
TRBV5-1,NA,many,TRBJ2-7,CASSLGIGARLFLGQYF,TGCGCCAGCAGCTTGGGCATTGGGGCCCGACTATTCCTAGGGCAGTACTTC
TRBV27,TRBD1,many,TRBJ2-7,CASSLTRDRTTKQYF,TGTGCCAGCAGTTTAACCCGGGACAGGACTACCAAGCAGTACTTC
TRBV27,NA,many,TRBJ2-3,CASSPGTVTDTQYF,TGTGCCAGCAGCCCCGGGACTGTCACAGATACGCAGTATTTT
TRBV27,NA,many,TRBJ1-1,CASSWDSGSGAFF,TGTGCCAGCAGTTGGGACTCAGGGTCGGGAGCTTTCTTT
TRBV6-4,NA,few,TRBJ2-2,CASSPDSTGELFF,TGTGCCAGCAGTCCGGATTCCACCGGGGAGCTGTTTTTT
TRBV27,NA,many,TRBJ1-1,CASSLSYRANTEAFF,TGTGCCAGCAGTTTATCGTACAGGGCGAACACTGAAGCTTTCTTT
TRBV30,NA,many,TRBJ2-2,CAWSATTNTGELFF,TGTGCCTGGAGCGCCACCACTAACACCGGGGAGCTGTTTTTT
TRBV6-5,TRBD1,few,TRBJ1-2,CASSYATGSYGYTF,TGTGCCAGCAGTTACGCGACAGGGAGTTATGGCTACACCTTC
TRBV3-1,TRBD2,many,TRBJ2-7,CASSQAFSGRAHYEQYF,TGTGCCAGCAGCCAAGCTTTTAGCGGGAGGGCTCACTACGAGCAGTACTTC
TRBV10-3,TRBD1,many,TRBJ2-7,CAISSSATGGHEQYF,TGTGCCATCAGTTCCTCAGCGACAGGGGGTCACGAGCAGTACTTC
TRBV11-3,NA,many,TRBJ2-2,CASSTSRPGELFF,TGTGCCAGCAGCACCTCCAGACCCGGGGAGCTGTTTTTT
TRBV4-1,NA,many,TRBJ1-1,CASSLGDGPNDTEAFF,TGCGCCAGCAGCCTTGGGGACGGCCCAAACGACACTGAAGCTTTCTTT
TRBV29-1,TRBD1,many,TRBJ2-2,CSADRTGGANTGELFF,TGCAGCGCGGACAGAACAGGGGGCGCGAACACCGGGGAGCTGTTTTTT
TRBV20-1,TRBD1,many,TRBJ1-5,CSARGATGGFDQPQHF,TGCAGTGCTAGAGGAGCCACAGGGGGCTTCGATCAGCCCCAGCATTTT